Listed below are T cell receptor beta chains from one sample, sequenced in a study of beta chain features in type 1 diabetes. Measured with immunoSEQ multiplex PCR; TCRdb has only the in-frame clones, and not every one. The sample yields roughly 160,000 clones, 7.8% seen once. The sample comprised central memory CD4+ T cells from blood. The receptors shown here come from a woman aged 40-49 years with type 1 diabetes. CDR3s leave out the opening cysteine and the closing phenylalanine or tryptophan. A D gene is named only where the DNA matches it firmly.

v_call	d_call	j_call	cdr3_aa
TRBV7-2	TRBD1	TRBJ1-2	ASSPYRGRTDGYT
TRBV5-3	-	TRBJ2-1	ARSLLVEQF
TRBV7-3	-	TRBJ2-7	ASSRGQGGSYEQY
TRBV13	TRBD2	TRBJ2-6	ASSYASGGSGANVLT
TRBV30	-	TRBJ2-5	AWSVRETQY
TRBV28	TRBD1	TRBJ1-5	ASRHPSTGHQPQH
TRBV28	-	TRBJ1-6	ASSSAYNSPLH
TRBV6-5	-	TRBJ2-1	ASSYSSEPYNEQF
TRBV7-9	-	TRBJ1-1	ASSLGSGVPEAF
TRBV18	-	TRBJ1-1	ASSEFNTEAF
TRBV28	TRBD1	TRBJ2-7	ASRRLGTGYYEQY
TRBV15	-	TRBJ2-1	ATSGAGAEYEQF
TRBV29-1	-	TRBJ1-1	SVSPNLNTEAF
TRBV19	TRBD1	TRBJ1-1	ASSIQGVNTEAF
TRBV11-3	-	TRBJ1-1	ASSLESRSEAF
TRBV27	TRBD1	TRBJ1-2	ASGTGGYGYT
TRBV7-3	-	TRBJ2-1	ASSSSNEQF
TRBV4-1	TRBD1	TRBJ1-5	ASSVDRARNQPQH
TRBV7-2	-	TRBJ1-6	ASSRPFGGSSYNSPLH
TRBV16	-	TRBJ2-1	ASSPISEQF
TRBV5-1	TRBD1	TRBJ1-3	ASSGTGASGNTIY
TRBV9	-	TRBJ2-7	ASSVAGTYEQY
TRBV18	TRBD1	TRBJ2-5	ASSFGQTGETQY
TRBV9	TRBD1	TRBJ2-2	ASSGDSHTGELF
TRBV7-9	TRBD1	TRBJ1-2	ASSSRTGGGYGYT
TRBV27	-	TRBJ1-4	ASSEFGEKLF
TRBV11-2	TRBD1	TRBJ1-2	ASSPQTSGQRNGYT
TRBV9	TRBD1	TRBJ2-5	ASSPRRQGYQETQY
TRBV2	-	TRBJ1-4	ASSAQSTEGEKLF
TRBV9	-	TRBJ1-1	ASSVSGTLLGSTEAF
TRBV28	TRBD1	TRBJ1-2	ASSSHRGRDGYT
TRBV7-2	-	TRBJ1-1	ASSLATFTEAF
TRBV11-2	TRBD1	TRBJ1-2	ASSRQGHGYT
TRBV19	TRBD1	TRBJ2-2	AIPTGTNTGELF
TRBV7-2	-	TRBJ1-2	ASSLAYNPGLGYT
TRBV30	-	TRBJ2-4	AWTLSNIQY
TRBV5-4	TRBD2	TRBJ2-2	ASTRGGANTGELF
TRBV4-1	TRBD2	TRBJ2-1	ASSQAAAGGFGSYNEQF
TRBV6-5	-	TRBJ2-5	ASRSAKETQY
TRBV11-2	-	TRBJ2-5	ASSYRGGNQETQY
TRBV5-4	TRBD2	TRBJ2-1	AASRGLAYNEQF
TRBV5-1	-	TRBJ1-1	ASSKTAGNTEAF
TRBV7-2	-	TRBJ2-3	ASSVQGLTDTQY
TRBV30	-	TRBJ2-3	AWSPRTGTDTQY
TRBV15	-	TRBJ2-3	ATSRDYGDITDTQY
TRBV10-3	-	TRBJ1-6	AISDGGQNSPLH
TRBV18	-	TRBJ2-2	ASSPTAVNTGELF